These 13 T cell receptor beta chains were sequenced from one sample in a study of CD8 T cells in ankylosing spondylitis. Using its own MiXCR run on the 5' RACE reads, TCRdb lists one record per CDR3 protein. The table includes approximately 250,000 distinct CDR3 sequences, roughly 32% detected once. Sequenced sample: blood, either unsorted or a sorted T cell fraction (not recorded which). These receptors originate from a male donor with ankylosing spondylitis or in good health (not recorded which).

The V gene is TRBV10-3, the J gene TRBJ2-3, with 9 nucleotides matching TRBD1. The germline gives CDR1 ENHRY, CDR2 SYGVKD. Unmatched junction bases numbered 8, after V lost 4 bases and J lost 6 bases. The CDR3 runs 15 residues. The CDR3 is CAISGWTGDLDTQYF. The CDR3 DNA is TGTGCCATCAGTGGTTGGACAGGGGACCTGGATACGCAGTATTTT.

This clonotype was observed a handful of times. The chain carries TRBV20-1 and TRBJ2-5, with TRBD2 matching over 8 bases. The CDR3 is made up of 16 amino acids. Germline trimming cut 0 bases from V and 5 bases from J; bases unmatched to any gene: 11. CDR1 DFQATT and CDR2 SNEGSKA come from the germline V gene (reference sequence). The CDR3 nucleotides are TGCAGTGCTAGAGATGGCGGGGGGTCAAGCCCTGAGACCCAGTACTTC. This sequence encodes CSARDGGGSSPETQYF.

This clonotype has only a few counts. The V gene is TRBV25-1, the J gene TRBJ1-1, with TRBD1 identical over 7 bases. The CDR3 has 16 amino acids. Looked up from germline, CDR1 is MGHDK and CDR2 is SYGVNS. The junction had 10 bases not matched to a gene; V was cut back by 2 bases and J by 4 bases. The CDR3 spells CASSERTGTESTEAFF. The CDR3 DNA is TGTGCCAGCAGTGAACGGACAGGTACTGAGAGCACTGAAGCTTTCTTT.

The chain links TRBV9 to TRBJ2-1; the match to TRBD2 covers 10 bases. This CDR3 spans 15 amino acids. Germline assignment: CDR1 SGDLS and CDR2 YYNGEE. The V and J ends lost 2 bases and 3 bases, in that order; junction bases with no gene match: 2. The CDR3 DNA reads as TGTGCCAGCAGCGTGAGCGGGGGGGACTACAATGAGCAGTTCTTC. Its translation: CASSVSGGDYNEQFF.

The rearrangement uses TRBV7-3 and TRBJ2-3, with 8 bases that match TRBD1. Germline V gene lookup returns CDR1 SGHTA and CDR2 FQGTGA. This CDR3 region has 14 residues. The J segment lost 5 bases and the V segment lost 4 bases, leaving 5 bases of the junction unmatched. CDR3 amino acids: CASSSTGAGDTQYF. CDR3 in DNA: TGTGCCAGCAGCTCGACAGGGGCGGGAGATACGCAGTATTTT.

This clonotype was seen a handful of times. V and J are TRBV20-1 and TRBJ1-5, with D perhaps TRBD1 (5 bases). This CDR3 has 14 residues. Germline loops: CDR1 DFQATT, CDR2 SNEGSKA (reference sequence). V dropped 6 bases and J dropped 4 bases, with 16 bases sitting between them. The CDR3 protein is CSAKNPQGNQPQHF. The CDR3 nucleotides read TGCAGTGCCAAGAATCCTCAGGGTAATCAGCCCCAGCATTTT.

This clonotype has a single count. The V and J genes are TRBV12-3 or TRBV12-4 and TRBJ2-2, with D uncertain. The CDR3 contains 12 residues. V was cut by 3 bases and J by 7 bases, with 6 bases left in between. As DNA, the CDR3 is TGTGCCAGCAGTTTCATTAGCGGGGAGCTGTTTTTT. It translates to CASSFISGELFF.

CDR3 sequence: CASSQVALTDTQYF. CDR3 nucleotide sequence: TGCGCCAGCAGCCAAGTGGCTCTCACAGATACGCAGTATTTT. This rearrangement joins TRBV4-1 to TRBJ2-3; D gene uncertain. Germline V gene sequence: CDR1 MGHRA, CDR2 YSYEKL. Trimming stripped 1 base from V and 2 bases from J, with 7 bases between. This CDR3 region has 14 residues.

This clonotype was recorded a few times. The CDR3 coding sequence is TGTGCCAGCAGTACCCCAAAAGTGCAGGACACTGAAGCTTTCTTT. Translating it yields CASSTPKVQDTEAFF. The chain links TRBV12-3 or TRBV12-4 to TRBJ1-1; no clear D. The V gene lost 5 bases and the J gene lost 3 bases, with 16 bases spanning the gap. This CDR3 has 15 residues.

In this sample, this clonotype turned up a few times. This sequence joins TRBV4-1 and TRBJ1-2; the D gene is possibly TRBD1 (5 bases). The CDR3 extends over 15 amino acids. The germline gives CDR1 MGHRA, CDR2 YSYEKL. V was trimmed by 5 bases and J by 7 bases, leaving 20 bases between them. The CDR3 nucleotides are TGCGCCAGCAGCGGATCAACAGGTCGTGGGTTTGGCTACACCTTC. Translation: CASSGSTGRGFGYTF.

The chain joins TRBV9 to TRBJ2-5, with TRBD2 matching 8 bases. V shed 0 bases and J 1 base; nucleotides not matched to a gene: 5. CDR1 is SGDLS, CDR2 YYNGEE, per germline. This CDR3 spans 16 amino acids. This CDR3 reads CASSVASGRTQETQYF. Written as DNA, the CDR3 is TGTGCCAGCAGCGTAGCTAGCGGGCGAACCCAAGAGACCCAGTACTTC.

The V gene is TRBV27, the J gene TRBJ2-3; 8 bases fit TRBD1. Germline CDR1 MNHEY, CDR2 SMNVEV (reference sequence). After removal of 5 bases from V and 2 bases from J, the junction contained 9 bases not matched to a gene. This CDR3 spans 16 amino acids. The CDR3 DNA sequence: TGTGCCAGCAGTCCCGGGACAGGTCACCTCACAGATACGCAGTATTTT. Translating gives CASSPGTGHLTDTQYF.

The chain uses TRBV20-1 and TRBJ1-5; D is perhaps TRBD1 (5 bases). In germline, CDR1 is DFQATT, CDR2 SNEGSKA (reference sequence). Trimming took off 5 bases at V and 2 bases at J, with 22 bases between the two ends. This CDR3 has 17 residues. The chain's CDR3 is CSAPGGRAPYGNQPQHF. DNA for the CDR3: TGCAGTGCTCCGGGAGGCAGGGCCCCTTATGGCAATCAGCCCCAGCATTTT.